This TCR beta chain originates from a study of T cell repertoires in cytomegalovirus infection. This clonotype was observed a handful of times. Its specificity is not known. Using its own MiXCR run on the reads, TCRdb lists one record per CDR3 protein. This sample has approximately 100,000 distinct CDR3 sequences, with around 31% found just once. Findings and limits, study-wide: In two of eight donors, the top clonotype was HLA-C-restricted CMV-specific.

Germline V gene sequence: CDR1 SGHAT, CDR2 FQNNGV. The V gene lost 0 bases and the J gene lost 3 bases, with 12 bases spanning the gap. The CDR3 is 15 residues long. The rearrangement uses TRBV11-2 and TRBJ2-7; tentative D call: TRBD2 (5 bases). This sequence was found in a human donor in good health (CMV status not recorded). Some clones in this sample may be carry-over from other donors' samples. This specimen consisted of CD8+ T cells from cultured PBMCs, obtained from culture after CMV antigen stimulation. The CDR3 coding sequence is TGTGCCAGCAGCTTAGATAAGTGGGCGGGCTACGAGCAGTACTTC. Protein sequence: CASSLDKWAGYEQYF.